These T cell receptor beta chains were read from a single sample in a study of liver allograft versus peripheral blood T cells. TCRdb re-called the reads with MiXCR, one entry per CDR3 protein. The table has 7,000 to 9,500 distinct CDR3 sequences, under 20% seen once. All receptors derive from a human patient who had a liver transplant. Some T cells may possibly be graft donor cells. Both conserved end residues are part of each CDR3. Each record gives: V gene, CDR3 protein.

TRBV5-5 CASSQSGTGVSPLHF
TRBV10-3 CAIRGQETQYF
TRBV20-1 CSAREQGNNNSPLHF
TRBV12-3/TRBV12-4 CASGLRIGTGSNTEAFF
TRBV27 CASSSPGQGPYEQYF
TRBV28 CASSQIQGAGEFYGYTF
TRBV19 CASSASGITYEQYF
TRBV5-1 CASSYRRGSGGGDTQYF
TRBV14 CASSRQVGDTEAFF
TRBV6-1 CASSEQSTQGYGNTIYF
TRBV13 CASSTPTLSYEQYF
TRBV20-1 CSASTLAGGLYEQYF
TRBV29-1 CSVEGFAGTPYEQYF
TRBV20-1 CSALDRSTIYF
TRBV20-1 CSATEGAGQPQHF
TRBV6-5 CASSYVGGVDTEAFF
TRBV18 CASSVQEGQASTDTQYF
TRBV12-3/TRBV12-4 CASSSGTGDTEAFF
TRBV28 CASSTIPGLAGRDTGELFF
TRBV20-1 CSASGGNRNTEAFF
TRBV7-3 CASSQEGQGISRDGYTF
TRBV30 CAWNPGHRNTEAFF
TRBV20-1 CSASLDRFTEAFF
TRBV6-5 CASSYGAGANQPQHF
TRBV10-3 CAISESGGGGGYTF
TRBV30 CAWTPRAGNYEQYF
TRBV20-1 CSARAWTAAHGYTF
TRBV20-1 CSARESFRRQGAVLPTYEQYF
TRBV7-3 CASSLGSFTTDTQYF
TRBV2 CASNRERREKLFF
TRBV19 CASSLESYNEQFF
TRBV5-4 CASSLMPGEANVLTF
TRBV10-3 CAISGGGNTEAFF
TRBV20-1 CSAKLAGSYVQYF
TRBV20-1 CSAIGLAGVYEQYF
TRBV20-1 CSANGTSGSTDTQYF
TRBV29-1 CSRGGSGYTF
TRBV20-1 CSAVAGDSLNTEAFF
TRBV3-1 CASSQAGTAKFF
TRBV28 CASPDPRGTEAFF
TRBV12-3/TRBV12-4 CASSSDRMTQPQHF
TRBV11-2 CVSSLAAFGLANEQFF